Sequencing of this TCR beta chain was carried out in a study of radiotherapy plus CTLA-4 blockade in lung cancer. Study summary: Among patients, over 15% showed objective responses, and approximately 30% had disease control.

Focal radiation plus CTLA-4 blockade with ipilimumab was administered to patients who had chemo-refractory metastatic non-small-cell lung cancer. Here immunoSEQ multiplex PCR was the method, and the copy in TCRdb shows in-frame clones only, minus some. Of roughly 90,000 clones listed, 60% to 80% are singletons. V was clipped by 5 bases and J by 6 bases, with 16 bases between them. Germline assignment: CDR1 SEHNR and CDR2 FQNEAQ (reference sequence). The CDR3 has 15 amino acids. General observations from the study: TCR clones from tumors expanded in blood after radiotherapy plus ipilimumab. Reports identified early blood T cell clone dynamics, with interferon-beta, as the best response predictor.

About this clone: The antigen remains undetermined.

The sequence derives from a human donor with non-small cell lung cancer that progressed on radiotherapy plus ipilimumab. The source was peripheral blood, collected from a patient treated with radiotherapy plus ipilimumab. The rearrangement joins TRBV7-9 to TRBJ2-2; TRBD1 might be the D (7 bases). CDR3: CASSRPRGDAGELFF. The CDR3 DNA follows: TGTGCCAGCAGCCGTCCCAGGGGGGACGCCGGGGAGCTGTTTTTT.